The clone carrying this TCR beta chain turned up a few times. Its specificity is not known. These data belong to a study of post-analysis software for immune sequencing data. Study-level background: Relapsing-remitting, secondary progressive and progressive-relapsing forms made up the multiple sclerosis disease courses.

Regarding the study as a whole: In patients, TRBV5-6, TRBV5-1 and TRBV20-1 belonged to four or five TRBV segments found more frequently than in controls. People with multiple sclerosis had a significantly lower normalized Chao1 diversity than controls did.

Unique molecular identifiers tagged the TCR beta cDNA libraries. With roughly 0.9 to 10 million T cells as the source, approximately 500,000 cDNA molecules resulted. TCRdb recomputed calls from the PCR reads with MiXCR, one row per CDR3 protein. Here the sample spans roughly 700,000 distinct CDR3 sequences, 25% to 30% being singletons. The CDR3 length is 15 residues. Trimming removed 5 bases from V and 8 bases from J, with 18 bases in between. Germline CDR1 SGHTA, CDR2 FQGNSA. The material sequenced was blood. V gene TRBV7-2 combines with J gene TRBJ1-4; maybe TRBD1 (5 bases). The TCR was taken from a girl under 18 with multiple sclerosis. The CDR3 nucleotides read TGTGCCAGCAGCGGCCAGACGGGACGTGACGAAAAACTGTTTTTT. Translated: CASSGQTGRDEKLFF.